These 19 T cell receptor beta chains were sequenced from one sample in a study of identical twins. MiXCR was run by TCRdb on the 5' RACE reads, yielding one entry per CDR3 protein. The sample shows around 1.7 million distinct CDR3 sequences, roughly 35% of them seen only once. The specimen sequenced was cord blood. All receptors come from a newborn girl in good health.

This clonotype has a handful of counts. This rearrangement joins TRBV6-4 to TRBJ2-5; 12 bases agree with TRBD2. The CDR3 has 16 residues. V lost 6 bases, J lost 3 bases, and 8 bases stayed unmatched. Germline values: CDR1 MRHNA, CDR2 SNTAGT. Written as DNA, the CDR3 is TGTGCCAGCAGAAGTCTAGCGGGAGGGCCAAAAGAGACCCAGTACTTC. Translating it yields CASRSLAGGPKETQYF.

This clonotype was seen repeatedly, ten times or more. The chain carries TRBV2 and TRBJ2-7; D gene ambiguous. Germline V lookup: CDR1 SNHLY, CDR2 FYNNEI. CDR3 length equals 12 residues. V lost 11 bases and J lost 6, with 17 bases in between. In nucleotides, the CDR3 is TGTGCCGTCTCCGGGCCTCCCTTCGAGCAGTACTTC. Translated, it gives CAVSGPPFEQYF.

The chain joins TRBV20-1 to TRBJ1-4; no clear D. The CDR3 totals 17 residues. Germline loops: CDR1 DFQATT, CDR2 SNEGSKA (reference sequence). V was trimmed by 1 base and J by 10 bases, leaving 25 bases between them. Written as DNA, the CDR3 is TGCAGTGCTAGAGCACCCGGCCCCGGACTGGGATGGGTAAAACTGTTTTTT. This codes for CSARAPGPGLGWVKLFF.

This clonotype was detected a few times. The chain uses TRBV4-1 and TRBJ1-1, with 8 bases matching TRBD1. Germline V gene lookup returns CDR1 MGHRA and CDR2 YSYEKL. V dropped 0 bases and J dropped 0; count of bases not matched to a gene: 3. The CDR3 is made up of 16 amino acids. The CDR3 sequence: CASSQDPGGMNTEAFF. The DNA for the CDR3 is TGCGCCAGCAGCCAAGATCCAGGGGGCATGAACACTGAAGCTTTCTTT.

The V gene is TRBV4-2, the J gene TRBJ2-1, with a tentative D call TRBD2 (7 bases). Between the trimmed V and J ends, which lost 0 bases and 5 bases, there was a span of 11 bases. The CDR3 is made up of 15 amino acids. The germline gives CDR1 LGHNA, CDR2 YNFKEQ. CDR3 sequence: CASSQDREGDNEQFF. For the CDR3, the DNA is TGTGCCAGCAGCCAAGACAGGGAGGGGGACAATGAGCAGTTCTTC.

As for this clonotype: Sequence at one end of the junction differs from germline and may be a read error. The V gene is TRBV24-1, the J gene TRBJ1-2, with D unclear. The CDR3 contains 13 residues. Germline values: CDR1 KGHDR, CDR2 SFDVKD. CDR3 region: CATSDRGYYGCTF. CDR3 in DNA: TGTGCCACCAGTGATCGAGGATACTATGGCTGCACCTTC.

The chain uses TRBV2 and TRBJ2-7; 11 nucleotides match TRBD1. The CDR3 extends over 14 amino acids. With V trimmed by 6 bases and J by 6 bases, 7 bases remained unmatched. The V gene's germline CDR1 is SNHLY and CDR2 FYNNEI. CDR3 protein: CASSLKDRGLEQYF. The CDR3 bases are TGTGCCAGCAGCCTAAAGGACAGGGGGCTCGAGCAGTACTTC.

This clonotype was counted only a few times. The V and J genes are TRBV4-2 and TRBJ2-5; 9 bases align to TRBD2. J was trimmed by 5 bases and V by 1 base; bases with no gene match: 8. There are 16 residues in the CDR3. CDR1 and CDR2 (germline): LGHNA, YNFKEQ. CDR3 nucleotide sequence: TGTGCCAGCAGCCAAGGGTTAGCGGGAGATGTGGAGACCCAGTACTTC. It codes for CASSQGLAGDVETQYF.

J is TRBJ2-7 and V is TRBV21-1. TRBV21-1 is tagged as a pseudogene. The CDR3 runs 14 residues. CDR3 residues: CASSCQREIHEQYF. The CDR3 nucleotides read TGTGCCAGCAGCTGTCAGCGGGAGATCCACGAGCAGTACTTC.

This chain links TRBV11-2 with TRBJ2-3; possible D gene TRBD1, 5 bases. Germline CDR1 and CDR2: SGHAT and FQNNGV. Trimming took 5 bases from V and 3 from J, leaving 15 bases between them. The CDR3 consists of 15 residues. CDR3 in DNA: TGTGCCAGCAGCCTCCGGGCCAAGGGGACAGATACGCAGTATTTT. Its protein is CASSLRAKGTDTQYF.

This clonotype was found many times. The chain joins TRBV5-1 to TRBJ2-1; TRBD2 might be the D (5 bases). CDR1 is SGHRS and CDR2 is YFSETQ in the germline V gene. The CDR3 runs 13 residues. Trimming took 4 bases from V and 3 from J, leaving 8 bases between them. CDR3 DNA sequence: TGCGCCAGCAGCCTCCGGGACTACAATGAGCAGTTCTTC. Encoded protein: CASSLRDYNEQFF.

This clonotype was seen a handful of times. This sequence joins TRBV20-1 and TRBJ2-4; D remains ambiguous. This CDR3 has 13 amino acids. Germline-derived CDR1 and CDR2 are DFQATT and SNEGSKA (reference sequence). With 3 bases removed from V and 3 bases from J, the gap between germline ends came to 9 bases. The CDR3 protein is CSASVPGKNIQYF. CDR3 DNA: TGCAGTGCTAGCGTCCCAGGCAAAAACATTCAGTACTTC.

This chain connects TRBV7-9 to TRBJ1-1; D remains ambiguous. CDR1 is SEHNR and CDR2 is FQNEAQ in the germline V gene (reference sequence). The V and J ends lost 1 base and 3 bases respectively, with 12 bases between them. There are 15 residues in the CDR3. DNA for the CDR3: TGTGCCAGCAGCTTAGGGCCGTTCGCTCACACTGAAGCTTTCTTT. This translates into CASSLGPFAHTEAFF.

Only a few counts were recorded for this clonotype. This sequence joins TRBV6-2 or TRBV6-3 and TRBJ2-1; TRBD2 aligns across 9 bases. J was trimmed by 2 bases and V by 7 bases; bases with no gene match: 3. The germline V gene has CDR1 MNHEY and CDR2 SVGEGT. The CDR3 runs 14 residues. CDR3 DNA: TGTGCCAGCACCAAGCGGGGGGCCTACAATGAGCAGTTCTTC. Translating gives CASTKRGAYNEQFF.

This clonotype has only a few counts. The V call is TRBV14, the J call TRBJ2-1; TRBD2 aligns across 7 bases. V trimming: 4 bases; J trimming: 9 bases; junction bases outside the gene matches: 6. From germline, CDR1 is SGHDN and CDR2 FVKESK. This CDR3 region has 13 residues. The CDR3 region has the DNA TGTGCCAGCAGCCGAATATCTAGCGGTGAGCAGTTCTTC. Translating gives CASSRISSGEQFF.

This clonotype has a handful of counts. V and J are TRBV27 and TRBJ2-7; 8 positions agree with TRBD1. Germline V lookup: CDR1 MNHEY, CDR2 SMNVEV (reference sequence). The CDR3 is 17 amino acids. Germline trimming cut 3 bases from V and 2 bases from J; bases unmatched to any gene: 12. CDR3 bases: TGTGCCAGCAGTTTGTCCCAGGGGGCCTTTTTTCCCTACGAGCAGTACTTC. Encoded protein: CASSLSQGAFFPYEQYF.

This clonotype appeared a few times. This chain joins TRBV27 and TRBJ2-7; D is perhaps TRBD2 (6 bases). The CDR3 consists of 15 residues. Per the germline V gene, CDR1 is MNHEY and CDR2 is SMNVEV (reference sequence). V was shortened by 3 bases and J by 1 base, with 13 bases between the two germline ends. CDR3 nucleotide sequence: TGTGCCAGCAGTTTGGCCGGGAGCCATTCCTACGAGCAGTACTTC. As protein: CASSLAGSHSYEQYF.

The chain is built from TRBV5-1 and TRBJ1-1, with 7 bases matching TRBD1. The CDR3 contains 13 residues. The V and J ends lost 0 bases and 13 bases, in that order; junction bases with no gene match: 9. Germline V gene data show CDR1 as SGHRS and CDR2 as YFSETQ. The CDR3, as DNA: TGCGCCAGCAGCTTGGGGGACAGTTCGGGAGGTTTCTTT. Translating gives CASSLGDSSGGFF.

This clonotype was detected only a few times. The V and J genes are TRBV3-1 and TRBJ2-1; weak D call: TRBD1 (5 bases). Trimming removed 0 bases at V and 4 bases at J, with 22 bases between. Germline V gene sequence: CDR1 LGHDT, CDR2 YNNKEL (reference sequence). This CDR3 is built from 19 residues. The CDR3 DNA is TGTGCCAGCAGCCAAGATCGGGCAGGGAAATGGGTGACGTACAATGAGCAGTTCTTC. This codes for CASSQDRAGKWVTYNEQFF.